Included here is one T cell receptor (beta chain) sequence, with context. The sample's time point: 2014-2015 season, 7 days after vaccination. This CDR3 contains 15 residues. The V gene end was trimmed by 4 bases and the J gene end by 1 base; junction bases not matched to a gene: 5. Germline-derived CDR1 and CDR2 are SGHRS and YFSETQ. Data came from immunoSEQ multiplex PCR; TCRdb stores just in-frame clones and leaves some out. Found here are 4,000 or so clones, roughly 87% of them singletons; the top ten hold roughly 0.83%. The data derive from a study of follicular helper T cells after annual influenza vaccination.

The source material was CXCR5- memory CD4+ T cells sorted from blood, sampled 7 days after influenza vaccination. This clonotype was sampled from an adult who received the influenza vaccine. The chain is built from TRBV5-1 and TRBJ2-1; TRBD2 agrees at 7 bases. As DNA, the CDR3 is TGCGCCAGCAGCATACTAGCGCAATCCTACAATGAGCAGTTCTTC. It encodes CASSILAQSYNEQFF. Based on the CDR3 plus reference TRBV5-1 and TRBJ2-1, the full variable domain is KAGVTQTPRYLIKTRGQQVTLSCSPISGHRSVSWYQQTPGQGLQFLFEYFSETQRNKGNFPGRFSGRQFSNSRSEMNVSTLELGDSALYLCASSILAQSYNEQFFGPGTRLTVL.